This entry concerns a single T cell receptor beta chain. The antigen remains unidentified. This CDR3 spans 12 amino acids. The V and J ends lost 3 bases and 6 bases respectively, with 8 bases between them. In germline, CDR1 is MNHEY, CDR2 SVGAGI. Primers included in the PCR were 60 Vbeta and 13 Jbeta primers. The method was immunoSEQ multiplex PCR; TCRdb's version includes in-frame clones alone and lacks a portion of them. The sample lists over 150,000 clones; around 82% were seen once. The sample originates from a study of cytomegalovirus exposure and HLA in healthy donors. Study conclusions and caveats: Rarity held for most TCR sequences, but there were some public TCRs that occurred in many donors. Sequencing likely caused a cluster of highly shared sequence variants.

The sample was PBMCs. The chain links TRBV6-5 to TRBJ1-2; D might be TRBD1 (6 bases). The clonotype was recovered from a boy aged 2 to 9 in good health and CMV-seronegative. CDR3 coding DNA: TGTGCCAGCAGTTATTCAGGGGATGGCTACACCTTC. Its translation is CASSYSGDGYTF.